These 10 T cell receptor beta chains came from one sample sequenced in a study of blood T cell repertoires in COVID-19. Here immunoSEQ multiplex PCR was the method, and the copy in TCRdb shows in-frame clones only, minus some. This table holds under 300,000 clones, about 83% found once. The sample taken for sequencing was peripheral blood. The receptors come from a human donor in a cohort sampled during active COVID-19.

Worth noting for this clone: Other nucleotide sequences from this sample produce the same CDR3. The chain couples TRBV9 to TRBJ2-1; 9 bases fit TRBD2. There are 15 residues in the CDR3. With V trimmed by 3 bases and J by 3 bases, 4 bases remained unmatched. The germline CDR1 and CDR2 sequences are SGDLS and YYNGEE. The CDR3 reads CASSEGLAFYNEQFF. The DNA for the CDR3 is TGTGCCAGCAGCGAAGGACTAGCGTTCTACAATGAGCAGTTCTTC.

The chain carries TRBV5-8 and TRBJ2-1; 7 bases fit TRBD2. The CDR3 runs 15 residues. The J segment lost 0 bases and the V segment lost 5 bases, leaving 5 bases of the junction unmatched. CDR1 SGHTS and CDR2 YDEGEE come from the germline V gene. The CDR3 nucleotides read TGTGCCAGCAGTCCTAGCGGTTACTCCTACAATGAGCAGTTCTTC. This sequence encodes CASSPSGYSYNEQFF. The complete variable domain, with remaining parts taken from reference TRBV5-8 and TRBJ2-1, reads EAGVTQSPTHLIKTRGQQATLRCSPISGHTSVYWYQQALGLGLQFLLWYDEGEERNRGNFPPRFSGRQFPNYSSELNVNALELEDSALYLCASSPSGYSYNEQFFGPGTRLTVL.

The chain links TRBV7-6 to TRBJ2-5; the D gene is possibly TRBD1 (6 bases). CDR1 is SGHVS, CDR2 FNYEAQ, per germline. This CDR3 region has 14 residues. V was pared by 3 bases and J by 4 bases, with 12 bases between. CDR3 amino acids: CASSLQGHRETQYF. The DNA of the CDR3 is TGTGCCAGCAGCTTGCAGGGGCATCGAGAGACCCAGTACTTC. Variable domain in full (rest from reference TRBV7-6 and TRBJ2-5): GAGVSQSPRYKVTKRGQDVALRCDPISGHVSLYWYRQALGQGPEFLTYFNYEAQQDKSGLPNDRFSAERPEGSISTLTIQRTEQRDSAMYRCASSLQGHRETQYFGPGTRLLVL.

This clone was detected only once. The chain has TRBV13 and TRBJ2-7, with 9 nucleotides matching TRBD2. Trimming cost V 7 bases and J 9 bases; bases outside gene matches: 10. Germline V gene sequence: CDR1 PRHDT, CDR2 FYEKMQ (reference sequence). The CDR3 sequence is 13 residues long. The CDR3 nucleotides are TGTGCCAGCACTTCCCTTGTAGCGGGAGTGCAGTACTTC. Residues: CASTSLVAGVQYF.

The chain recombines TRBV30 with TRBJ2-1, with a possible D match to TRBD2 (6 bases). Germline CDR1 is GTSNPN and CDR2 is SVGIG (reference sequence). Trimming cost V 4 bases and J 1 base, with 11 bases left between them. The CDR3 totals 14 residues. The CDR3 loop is CAWTLGGSYNEQFF. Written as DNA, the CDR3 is TGTGCCTGGACCCTCGGGGGATCCTACAATGAGCAGTTCTTC.

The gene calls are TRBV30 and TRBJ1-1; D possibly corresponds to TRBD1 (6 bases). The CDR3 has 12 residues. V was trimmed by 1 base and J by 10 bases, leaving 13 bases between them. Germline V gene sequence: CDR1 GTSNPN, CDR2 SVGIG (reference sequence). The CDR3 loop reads CAWSAGGGGAFF. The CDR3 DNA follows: TGTGCCTGGAGTGCGGGGGGCGGTGGAGCTTTCTTT.

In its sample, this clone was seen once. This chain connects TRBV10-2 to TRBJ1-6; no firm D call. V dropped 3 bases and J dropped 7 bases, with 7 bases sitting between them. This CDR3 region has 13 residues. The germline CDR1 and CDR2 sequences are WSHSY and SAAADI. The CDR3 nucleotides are TGCGCCAGCAGTGACGCCGGGAATTCACCCCTCCACTTT. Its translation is CASSDAGNSPLHF.

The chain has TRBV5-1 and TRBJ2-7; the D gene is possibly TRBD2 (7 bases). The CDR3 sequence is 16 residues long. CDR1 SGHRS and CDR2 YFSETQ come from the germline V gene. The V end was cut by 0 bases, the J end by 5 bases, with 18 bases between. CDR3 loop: CASSLAGGQGINEQYF. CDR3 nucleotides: TGCGCCAGCAGCTTGGCCGGGGGGCAGGGGATCAACGAGCAGTACTTC.

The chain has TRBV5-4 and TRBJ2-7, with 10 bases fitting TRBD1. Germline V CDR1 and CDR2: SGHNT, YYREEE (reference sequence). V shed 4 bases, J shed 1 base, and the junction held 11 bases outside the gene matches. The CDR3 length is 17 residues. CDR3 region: CASSPEPPGQGSYEQYF. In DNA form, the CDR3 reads TGTGCCAGCAGCCCGGAGCCCCCGGGACAGGGGTCCTACGAGCAGTACTTC.

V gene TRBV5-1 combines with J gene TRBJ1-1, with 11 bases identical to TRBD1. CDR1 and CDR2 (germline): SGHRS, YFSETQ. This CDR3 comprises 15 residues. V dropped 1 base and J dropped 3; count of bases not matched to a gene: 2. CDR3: CASSLKGQGDTEAFF. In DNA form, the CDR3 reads TGCGCCAGCAGCTTGAAGGGACAGGGGGACACTGAAGCTTTCTTT. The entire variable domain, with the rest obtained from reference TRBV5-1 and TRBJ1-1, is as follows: KAGVTQTPRYLIKTRGQQVTLSCSPISGHRSVSWYQQTPGQGLQFLFEYFSETQRNKGNFPGRFSGRQFSNSRSEMNVSTLELGDSALYLCASSLKGQGDTEAFFGQGTRLTVV.